The present entry profiles one T cell receptor (beta chain) with its context. The antigen remains unidentified. One base away lies a much larger clone, so this may be a sequencing read error. The sample originates from a study of T cell repertoires in cytomegalovirus infection. Study-wide context: Indicated by public TCR beta signatures were CMV infection and matching HLA type.

Study-level findings and limits: Ex vivo responses were dominated by HLA-C-restricted CMV-specific TCR beta clonotypes.

Per the germline V gene, CDR1 is MNHEY and CDR2 is SVGEGT. The CDR3 contains 14 residues. Each CDR3 protein is one row after TCRdb ran MiXCR on the reads. The sample lists fewer than 200,000 distinct CDR3 sequences, about 15% occurring once. Sequenced: PBMCs. The clonotype originates from a human donor in good health (CMV status not recorded). Some clones in this sample may be carry-over from other donors' samples. This chain connects TRBV6-2 or TRBV6-3 to TRBJ2-7, with 10 bases matching TRBD1. The CDR3: CAISYWDRGDEQYF. The CDR3 DNA follows: TGTGCCATCAGTTACTGGGACAGGGGAGACGAGCAGTACTTC.